This is a list of T cell receptor beta chains from one sample in a study of T cells in Graves' hyperthyroidism and ophthalmopathy. MiXCR, run by TCRdb on the multiplex PCR reads, gives a single entry per CDR3 protein. The data show some 150,000 distinct CDR3 sequences, approximately 20% seen once. The sequenced sample consisted of blood. The receptors here all came from a woman in her 50s with Graves' hyperthyroidism that later progressed to Graves' ophthalmopathy. CDR3s include the opening cysteine and the closing phenylalanine or tryptophan. D genes are given only for firm matches. Clone size is given for some rows only: seen once, a few or many times, or a class if the clone is expanded.

V: TRBV20-1; J: TRBJ2-1; size: many; D: TRBD1; CDR3: CSVKGQGRNEQFF; DNA: TGCAGTGTTAAGGGACAGGGAAGGAATGAGCAGTTCTTC
V: TRBV19; J: TRBJ2-5; size: NA; D: TRBD1; CDR3: CASSRRTGRETQYF; DNA: TGTGCCAGTAGTAGACGGACAGGGCGAGAGACCCAGTACTTC
V: TRBV5-8; J: TRBJ2-3; size: many; D: NA; CDR3: CASSLDTDTQYF; DNA: TGTGCCAGCAGCTTGGACACAGATACGCAGTATTTT
V: TRBV30; J: TRBJ1-5; size: few; D: NA; CDR3: CAWSTGGQGNQPQHF; DNA: TGTGCCTGGAGCACTGGGGGGCAGGGGAACCAGCCCCAGCATTTT
V: TRBV20-1; J: TRBJ2-4; size: NA; D: NA; CDR3: CSARDASLVKNIQYF; DNA: TGCAGTGCTAGAGATGCTAGCTTGGTCAAAAACATTCAGTACTTC
V: TRBV2; J: TRBJ1-1; size: NA; D: NA; CDR3: CASSANGEAFF; DNA: TGTGCCAGCAGCGCGAATGGTGAAGCTTTCTTT
V: TRBV6-1; J: TRBJ2-6; size: few; D: NA; CDR3: CASSFAASLSGANVLTF; DNA: TGTGCCAGCAGTTTCGCCGCGTCCCTCTCTGGGGCCAACGTCCTGACTTTC
V: TRBV5-5; J: TRBJ2-2; size: many; D: NA; CDR3: CASSAALNTGELFF; DNA: TGTGCCAGCAGCGCCGCCTTGAACACCGGGGAGCTGTTTTTT
V: TRBV20-1; J: TRBJ2-3; size: few; D: TRBD2; CDR3: CSAREASGRSSTDTQYF; DNA: TGCAGTGCTAGAGAGGCTAGCGGGAGGTCTAGCACAGATACGCAGTATTTT
V: TRBV3-1; J: TRBJ1-1; size: many; D: NA; CDR3: CASSQASVGGTEAFF; DNA: TGTGCCAGCAGCCAAGCATCGGTAGGGGGCACTGAAGCTTTCTTT
V: TRBV20-1; J: TRBJ2-1; size: NA; D: TRBD2; CDR3: CSAPGGLAGPSSYNEQFF; DNA: TGCAGTGCCCCGGGGGGACTAGCGGGACCGTCCTCCTACAATGAGCAGTTCTTC
V: TRBV28; J: TRBJ2-3; size: NA; D: NA; CDR3: CASRTGLTDTQYF; DNA: TGTGCCAGCAGGACAGGACTCACAGATACGCAGTATTTT
V: TRBV12-3/TRBV12-4; J: TRBJ2-7; size: few; D: NA; CDR3: CASSPGTAEQYF; DNA: TGTGCCAGCAGTCCCGGGACTGCCGAGCAGTACTTC
V: TRBV4-1; J: TRBJ1-4; size: many; D: NA; CDR3: CASSQEDGGSTNEKLFF; DNA: TGCGCCAGCAGCCAAGAGGATGGTGGCTCAACTAATGAAAAACTGTTTTTT
V: TRBV30; J: TRBJ1-5; size: NA; D: NA; CDR3: CAWSEWGLSNQPQHF; DNA: TGTGCCTGGAGTGAGTGGGGCCTCAGCAATCAGCCCCAGCATTTT
V: TRBV20-1; J: TRBJ2-7; size: many; D: TRBD2; CDR3: CSARGTSGYEQYF; DNA: TGCAGTGCTAGGGGGACTAGCGGCTACGAGCAGTACTTC
V: TRBV10-3; J: TRBJ1-4; size: many; D: NA; CDR3: CAISAGINEKLFF; DNA: TGTGCCATCAGTGCGGGCATTAATGAAAAACTGTTTTTT
V: TRBV29-1; J: TRBJ2-1; size: NA; D: NA; CDR3: CSVTPIGDEQFF; DNA: TGCAGCGTGACCCCGATTGGGGATGAGCAGTTCTTC
V: TRBV5-6; J: TRBJ1-1; size: many; D: NA; CDR3: CASSDWTVNTEAFF; DNA: TGTGCCAGCAGCGATTGGACAGTGAACACTGAAGCTTTCTTT
V: TRBV5-6; J: TRBJ1-1; size: many; D: TRBD1; CDR3: CASSGERGQVNTEAFF; DNA: TGTGCCAGCAGCGGGGAAAGGGGACAGGTGAACACTGAAGCTTTCTTT
V: TRBV28; J: TRBJ2-2; size: few; D: TRBD1; CDR3: CSSKRDRGAGELFF; DNA: TGTTCCAGCAAAAGGGACAGGGGTGCCGGGGAGCTGTTTTTT
V: TRBV9; J: TRBJ2-5; size: few; D: NA; CDR3: CASGEVETQYF; DNA: TGTGCCAGCGGAGAAGTGGAGACCCAGTACTTC
V: TRBV2; J: TRBJ2-4; size: NA; D: NA; CDR3: CASSEQGRQNIQYF; DNA: TGTGCCAGCAGTGAACAGGGGAGGCAAAACATTCAGTACTTC
V: TRBV5-4; J: TRBJ1-3; size: few; D: TRBD1; CDR3: CASSSVGTAGNTIYF; DNA: TGTGCCAGCAGCTCGGTCGGGACAGCTGGAAACACCATATATTTT
V: TRBV10-3; J: TRBJ1-2; size: many; D: TRBD1; CDR3: CAISESGQGSNGYTF; DNA: TGTGCCATCAGTGAGTCGGGACAGGGGAGCAATGGCTACACCTTC